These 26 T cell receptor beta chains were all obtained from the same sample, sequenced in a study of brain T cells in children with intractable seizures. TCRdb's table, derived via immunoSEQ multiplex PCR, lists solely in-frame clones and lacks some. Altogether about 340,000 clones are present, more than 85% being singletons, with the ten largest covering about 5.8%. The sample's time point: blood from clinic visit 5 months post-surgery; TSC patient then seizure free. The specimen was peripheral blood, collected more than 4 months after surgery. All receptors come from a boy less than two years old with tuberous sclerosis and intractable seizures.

The CDR3 sequence is CASSQDRGGGFNEQFF. The DNA for the CDR3 is TGTGCCAGCAGCCAAGACCGGGGGGGCGGGTTCAATGAGCAGTTCTTC. The chain joins TRBV3-1 (or the pseudogene TRBV3-2) to TRBJ2-1, with TRBD2 identical over 8 bases. J gave up 6 bases and V 0 bases, and 7 bases lay outside the gene matches. The CDR3 contains 16 residues. The germline V gene has CDR1 LGHDT and CDR2 YNNKEL (reference sequence).

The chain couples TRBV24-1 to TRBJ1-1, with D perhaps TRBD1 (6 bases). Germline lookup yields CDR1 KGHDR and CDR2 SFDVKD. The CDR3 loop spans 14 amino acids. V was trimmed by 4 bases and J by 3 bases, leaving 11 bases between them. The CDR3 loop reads CATSDLDSDTEAFF. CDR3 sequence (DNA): TGTGCCACCAGTGACTTGGACAGTGACACTGAAGCTTTCTTT.

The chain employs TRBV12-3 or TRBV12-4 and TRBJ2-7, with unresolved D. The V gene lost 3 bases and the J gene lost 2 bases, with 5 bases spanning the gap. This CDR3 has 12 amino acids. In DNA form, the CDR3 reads TGTGCCAGCAGTTTTTGGCCCTACGAGCAGTACTTC. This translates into CASSFWPYEQYF.

This CDR3 reads CASTPTWPSYEQYF. The CDR3 DNA follows: TGTGCCAGCACCCCCACATGGCCCTCCTACGAGCAGTACTTC. The gene calls are TRBV27 and TRBJ2-7, with D uncertain. The V gene's germline CDR1 is MNHEY and CDR2 SMNVEV (reference sequence). The V end lost 7 bases, the J end lost 0 bases, and 13 bases lay between the germline ends. This CDR3 spans 14 amino acids.

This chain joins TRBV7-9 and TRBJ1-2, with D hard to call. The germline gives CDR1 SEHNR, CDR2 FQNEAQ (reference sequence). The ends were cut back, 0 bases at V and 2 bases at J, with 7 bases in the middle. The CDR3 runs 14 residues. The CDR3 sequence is CASSLAGSNYGYTF. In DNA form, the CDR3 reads TGTGCCAGCAGCTTAGCGGGCAGCAACTATGGCTACACCTTC.

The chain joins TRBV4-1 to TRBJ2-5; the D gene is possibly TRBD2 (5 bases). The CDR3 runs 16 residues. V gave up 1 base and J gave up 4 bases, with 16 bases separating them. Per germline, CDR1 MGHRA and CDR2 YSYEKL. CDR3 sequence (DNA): TGCGCCAGCAGCCAAGTCGAGGGCCCTGAAATAGAGACCCAGTACTTC. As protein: CASSQVEGPEIETQYF.

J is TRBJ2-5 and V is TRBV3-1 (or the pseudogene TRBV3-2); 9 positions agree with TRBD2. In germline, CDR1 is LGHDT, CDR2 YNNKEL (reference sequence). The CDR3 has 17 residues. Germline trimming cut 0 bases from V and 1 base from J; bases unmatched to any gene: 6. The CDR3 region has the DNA TGTGCCAGCAGCCAAGAGGGCAGCGGGGGGAGCCAAGAGACCCAGTACTTC. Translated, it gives CASSQEGSGGSQETQYF.

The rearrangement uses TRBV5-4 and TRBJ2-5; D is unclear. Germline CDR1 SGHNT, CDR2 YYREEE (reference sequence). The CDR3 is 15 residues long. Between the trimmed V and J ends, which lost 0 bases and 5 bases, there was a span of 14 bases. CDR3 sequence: CASSLGTLDVETQYF. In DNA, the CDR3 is TGTGCCAGCAGCTTGGGGACGCTGGACGTGGAGACCCAGTACTTC.

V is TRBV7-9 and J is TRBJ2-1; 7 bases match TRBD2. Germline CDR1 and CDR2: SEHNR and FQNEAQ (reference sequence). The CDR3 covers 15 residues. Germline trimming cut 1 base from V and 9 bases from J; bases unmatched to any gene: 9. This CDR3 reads CASSLEATSRAEQFF. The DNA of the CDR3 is TGTGCCAGCAGCTTAGAGGCGACTAGCAGGGCTGAGCAGTTCTTC. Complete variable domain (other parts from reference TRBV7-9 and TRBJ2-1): DTGVSQNPRHKITKRGQNVTFRCDPISEHNRLYWYRQTLGQGPEFLTYFQNEAQLEKSRLLSDRFSAERPKGSFSTLEIQRTEQGDSAMYLCASSLEATSRAEQFFGPGTRLTVL.

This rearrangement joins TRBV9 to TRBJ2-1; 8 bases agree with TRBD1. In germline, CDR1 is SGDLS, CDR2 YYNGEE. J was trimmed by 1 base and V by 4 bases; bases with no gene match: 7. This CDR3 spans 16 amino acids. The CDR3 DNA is TGTGCCAGCAGCCCCCCAGGACAGGGATCCTACAATGAGCAGTTCTTC. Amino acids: CASSPPGQGSYNEQFF. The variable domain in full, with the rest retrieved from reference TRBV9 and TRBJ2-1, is DSGVTQTPKHLITATGQRVTLRCSPRSGDLSVYWYQQSLDQGLQFLIQYYNGEERAKGNILERFSAQQFPDLHSELNLSSLELGDSALYFCASSPPGQGSYNEQFFGPGTRLTVL.

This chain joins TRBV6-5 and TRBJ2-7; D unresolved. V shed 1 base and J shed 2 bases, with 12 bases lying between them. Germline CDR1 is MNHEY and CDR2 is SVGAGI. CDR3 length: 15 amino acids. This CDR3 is CASSYYQGSPYEQYF. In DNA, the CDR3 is TGTGCCAGCAGTTACTATCAAGGGTCACCCTACGAGCAGTACTTC.

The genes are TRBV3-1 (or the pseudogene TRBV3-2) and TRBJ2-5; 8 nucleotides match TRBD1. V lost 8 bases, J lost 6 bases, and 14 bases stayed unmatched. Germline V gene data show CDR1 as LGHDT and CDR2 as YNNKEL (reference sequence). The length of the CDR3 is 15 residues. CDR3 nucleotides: TGTGCCAGCGGCGGCGTTGGGGACAGGCGACAGACCCAGTACTTC. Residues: CASGGVGDRRQTQYF.

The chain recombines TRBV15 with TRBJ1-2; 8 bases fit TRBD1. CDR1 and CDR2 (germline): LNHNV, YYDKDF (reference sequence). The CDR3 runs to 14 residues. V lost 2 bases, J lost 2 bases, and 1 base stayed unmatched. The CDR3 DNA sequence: TGTGCCACCAGCAGAAGGACAGGGAACTATGGCTACACCTTC. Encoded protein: CATSRRTGNYGYTF.

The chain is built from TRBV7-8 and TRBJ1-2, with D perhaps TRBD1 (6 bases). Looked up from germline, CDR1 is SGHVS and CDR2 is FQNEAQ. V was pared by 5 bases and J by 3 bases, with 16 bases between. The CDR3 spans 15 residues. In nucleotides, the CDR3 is TGTGCCAGCAGCCAGGGGAGGGTTGGGGACTATGGCTACACCTTC. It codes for CASSQGRVGDYGYTF.

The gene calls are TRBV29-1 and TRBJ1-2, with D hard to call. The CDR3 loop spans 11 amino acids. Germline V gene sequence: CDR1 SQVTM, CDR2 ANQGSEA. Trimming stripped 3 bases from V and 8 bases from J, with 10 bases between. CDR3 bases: TGCAGCGTTGAGGGGATGGAGGGCTACACCTTC. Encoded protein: CSVEGMEGYTF.

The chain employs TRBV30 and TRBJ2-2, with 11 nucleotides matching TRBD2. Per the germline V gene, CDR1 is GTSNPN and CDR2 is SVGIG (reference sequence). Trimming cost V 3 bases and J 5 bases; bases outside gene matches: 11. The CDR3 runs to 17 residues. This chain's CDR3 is CAWRVIAGGPGTGELFF. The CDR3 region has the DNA TGTGCCTGGAGGGTGATAGCGGGAGGGCCGGGTACCGGGGAGCTGTTTTTT.

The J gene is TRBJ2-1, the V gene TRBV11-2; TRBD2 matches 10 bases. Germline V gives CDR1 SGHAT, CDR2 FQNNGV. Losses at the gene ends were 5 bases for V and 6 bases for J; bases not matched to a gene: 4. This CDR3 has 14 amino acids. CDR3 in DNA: TGTGCCAGCAGCGGGCTAGCGGGAGTCAATGAGCAGTTCTTC. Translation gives CASSGLAGVNEQFF.

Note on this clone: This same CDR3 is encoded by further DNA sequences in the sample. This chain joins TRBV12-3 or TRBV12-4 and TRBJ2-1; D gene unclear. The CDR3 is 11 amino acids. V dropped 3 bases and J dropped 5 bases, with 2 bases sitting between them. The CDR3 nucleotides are TGTGCCAGCAGTTTGAACAATGAGCAGTTCTTC. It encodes CASSLNNEQFF.

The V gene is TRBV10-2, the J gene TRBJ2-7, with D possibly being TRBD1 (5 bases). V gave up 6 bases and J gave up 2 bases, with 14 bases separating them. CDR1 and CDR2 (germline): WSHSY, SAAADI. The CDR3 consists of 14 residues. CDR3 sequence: CASSDLRGTYEQYF. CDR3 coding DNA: TGCGCCAGCAGCGATCTTAGGGGTACCTACGAGCAGTACTTC.

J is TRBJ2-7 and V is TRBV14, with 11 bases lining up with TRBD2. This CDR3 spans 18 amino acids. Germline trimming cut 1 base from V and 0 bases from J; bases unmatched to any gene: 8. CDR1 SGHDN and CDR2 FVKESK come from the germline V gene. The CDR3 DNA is TGTGCCAGCAGCCAAGCTTACCAGGGACTAGCGGTCTCCTACGAGCAGTACTTC. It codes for CASSQAYQGLAVSYEQYF. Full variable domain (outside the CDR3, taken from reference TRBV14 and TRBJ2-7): EAGVTQFPSHSVIEKGQTVTLRCDPISGHDNLYWYRRVMGKEIKFLLHFVKESKQDESGMPNNRFLAERTGGTYSTLKVQPAELEDSGVYFCASSQAYQGLAVSYEQYFGPGTRLTVT.

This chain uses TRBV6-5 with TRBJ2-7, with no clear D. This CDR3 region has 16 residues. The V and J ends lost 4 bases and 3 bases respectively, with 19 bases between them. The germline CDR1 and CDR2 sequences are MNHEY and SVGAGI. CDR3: CASSLGFSLRHYEQYF. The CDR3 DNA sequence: TGTGCCAGCAGTTTAGGTTTTTCCCTAAGGCACTACGAGCAGTACTTC.

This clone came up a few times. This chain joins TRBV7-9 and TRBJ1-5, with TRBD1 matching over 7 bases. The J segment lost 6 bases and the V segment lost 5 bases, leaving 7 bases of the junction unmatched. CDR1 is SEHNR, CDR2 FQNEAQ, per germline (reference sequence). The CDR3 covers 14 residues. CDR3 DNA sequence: TGTGCCAGCAGCCCCGACAGGGAAAGTCAGCCCCAGCATTTT. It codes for CASSPDRESQPQHF.

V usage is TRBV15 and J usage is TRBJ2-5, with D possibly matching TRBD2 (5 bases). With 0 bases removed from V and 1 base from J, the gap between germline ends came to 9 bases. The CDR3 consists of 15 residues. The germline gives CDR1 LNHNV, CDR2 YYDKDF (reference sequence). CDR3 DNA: TGTGCCACCAGCAGAGACGCGGGCCTCCAAGAGACCCAGTACTTC. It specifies CATSRDAGLQETQYF.

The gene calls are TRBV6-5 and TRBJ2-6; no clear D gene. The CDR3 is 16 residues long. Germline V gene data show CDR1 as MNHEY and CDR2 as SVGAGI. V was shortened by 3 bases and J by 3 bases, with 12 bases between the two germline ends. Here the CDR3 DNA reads TGTGCCAGCAGTTATTCGTCCAGTTATGGGGCCAACGTCCTGACTTTC. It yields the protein CASSYSSSYGANVLTF.

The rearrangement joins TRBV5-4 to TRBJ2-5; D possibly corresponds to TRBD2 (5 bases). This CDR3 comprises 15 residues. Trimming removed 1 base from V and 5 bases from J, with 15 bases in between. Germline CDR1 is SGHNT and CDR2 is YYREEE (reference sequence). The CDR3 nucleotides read TGTGCCAGCAGCTTGACCGCCTCGGAGGTGGAGACCCAGTACTTC. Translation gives CASSLTASEVETQYF. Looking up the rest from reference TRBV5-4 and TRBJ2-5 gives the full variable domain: ETGVTQSPTHLIKTRGQQVTLRCSSQSGHNTVSWYQQALGQGPQFIFQYYREEENGRGNFPPRFSGLQFPNYSSELNVNALELDDSALYLCASSLTASEVETQYFGPGTRLLVL.

The CDR3 DNA reads TGTGCCAGCAGCCAGACCCTGTGGGGGAACACTGAAGCTTTCTTT. Protein sequence: CASSQTLWGNTEAFF. The rearrangement links TRBV13 to TRBJ1-1; D remains unclear. Looked up from germline, CDR1 is PRHDT and CDR2 is FYEKMQ (reference sequence). The CDR3 length is 15 residues. V shed 5 bases and J shed 1 base, with 14 bases lying between them.